This TCR beta chain was profiled in a study of cytotoxic CD8 clonotypes in ibrutinib-treated CLL. Study-wide results and caveats: The clonality rise at ibrutinib response reflected private clonotype expansion. Measured clonality at baseline was greater than in age-matched healthy donors and tracked with circulating CD8+ T-cell counts.

A word on this clone: Its antigen is unidentified.

CDR3 length: 15 residues. The trim removed 3 bases at V and 6 bases at J, leaving 7 bases unmatched. In germline, CDR1 is SGHTA, CDR2 FQGNSA. Only in-frame clones appear in the TCRdb table, and some are missing; sequencing was by immunoSEQ multiplex PCR. Among a few hundred thousand clones listed, 67% were seen once. Frozen-stored PBMCs produced 1.5 to 2 micrograms of genomic DNA for TCR beta libraries. Source: PBMCs, taken after 36 months of ibrutinib treatment. The clonotype originates from a human donor with chronic lymphocytic leukemia. This chain uses TRBV7-2 with TRBJ2-1, with 8 bases matching TRBD2. CDR3 sequence: CASSLGPGGGNEQFF. The CDR3 bases are TGTGCCAGCAGCTTGGGTCCGGGAGGGGGCAATGAGCAGTTCTTC.